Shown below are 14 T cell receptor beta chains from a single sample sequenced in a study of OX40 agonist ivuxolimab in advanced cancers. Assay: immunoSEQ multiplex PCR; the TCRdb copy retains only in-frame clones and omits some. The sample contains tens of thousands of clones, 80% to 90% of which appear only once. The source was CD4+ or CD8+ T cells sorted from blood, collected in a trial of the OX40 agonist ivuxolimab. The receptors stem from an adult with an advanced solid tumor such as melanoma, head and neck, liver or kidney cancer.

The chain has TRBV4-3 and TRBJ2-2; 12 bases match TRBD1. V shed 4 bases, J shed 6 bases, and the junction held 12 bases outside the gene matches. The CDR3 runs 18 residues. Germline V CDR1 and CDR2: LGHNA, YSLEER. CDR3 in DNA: TGCGCCAGCAGCCCTCGGGGGACAGGGGGCAATTTGGCCGGGGAGCTGTTTTTT. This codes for CASSPRGTGGNLAGELFF.

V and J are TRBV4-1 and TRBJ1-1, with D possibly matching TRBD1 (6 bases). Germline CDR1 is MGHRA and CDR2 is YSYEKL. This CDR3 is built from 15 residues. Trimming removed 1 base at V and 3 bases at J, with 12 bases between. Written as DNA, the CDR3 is TGCGCCAGCAGCCAAGGGAGGACAGTACACACTGAAGCTTTCTTT. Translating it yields CASSQGRTVHTEAFF.

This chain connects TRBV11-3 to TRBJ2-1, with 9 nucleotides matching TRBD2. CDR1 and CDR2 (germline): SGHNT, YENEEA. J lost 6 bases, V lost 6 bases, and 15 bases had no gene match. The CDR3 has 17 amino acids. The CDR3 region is CASSSTGQRGASNEQFF. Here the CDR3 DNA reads TGTGCCAGCAGTTCAACGGGCCAGCGGGGGGCGTCCAATGAGCAGTTCTTC.

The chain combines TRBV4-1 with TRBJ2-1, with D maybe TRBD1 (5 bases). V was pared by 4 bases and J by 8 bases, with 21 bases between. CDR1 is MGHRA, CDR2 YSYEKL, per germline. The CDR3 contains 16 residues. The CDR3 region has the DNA TGCGCCAGCAGCCTAACCCCCCCCCTAGGGGATCATGAGCAGTTCTTC. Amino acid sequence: CASSLTPPLGDHEQFF.

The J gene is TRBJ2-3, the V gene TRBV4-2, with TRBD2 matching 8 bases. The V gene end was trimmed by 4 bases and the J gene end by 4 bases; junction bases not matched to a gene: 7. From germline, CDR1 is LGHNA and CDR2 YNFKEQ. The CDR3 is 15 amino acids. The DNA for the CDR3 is TGTGCCAGCAGCCCGGGACTAGGACCCGCAGATACGCAGTATTTT. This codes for CASSPGLGPADTQYF.

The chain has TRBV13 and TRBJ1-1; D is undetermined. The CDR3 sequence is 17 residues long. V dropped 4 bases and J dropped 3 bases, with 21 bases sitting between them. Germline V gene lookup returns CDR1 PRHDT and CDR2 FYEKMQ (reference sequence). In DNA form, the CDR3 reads TGTGCCAGCAGCTCACCGGGCCGAGGGCTGTCGGACACTGAAGCTTTCTTT. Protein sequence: CASSSPGRGLSDTEAFF. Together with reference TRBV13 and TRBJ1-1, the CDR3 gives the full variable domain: AAGVIQSPRHLIKEKRETATLKCYPIPRHDTVYWYQQGPGQDPQFLISFYEKMQSDKGSIPDRFSAQQFSDYHSELNMSSLELGDSALYFCASSSPGRGLSDTEAFFGQGTRLTVV.

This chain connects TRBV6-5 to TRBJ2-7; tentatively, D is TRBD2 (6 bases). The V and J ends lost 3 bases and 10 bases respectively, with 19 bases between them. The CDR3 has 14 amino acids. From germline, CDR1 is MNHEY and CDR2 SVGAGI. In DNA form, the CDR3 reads TGTGCCAGCAGTTATTGGTGGAGGGAGAAAGAACAGTACTTC. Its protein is CASSYWWREKEQYF.

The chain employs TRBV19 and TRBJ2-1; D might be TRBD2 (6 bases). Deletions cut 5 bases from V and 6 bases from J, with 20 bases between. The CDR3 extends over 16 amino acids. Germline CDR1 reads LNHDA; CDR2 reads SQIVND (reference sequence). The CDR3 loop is CASSEVGEARSNEQFF. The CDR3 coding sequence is TGTGCCAGTAGTGAGGTGGGGGAGGCGCGGTCCAATGAGCAGTTCTTC. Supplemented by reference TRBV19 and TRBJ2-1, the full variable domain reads DGGITQSPKYLFRKEGQNVTLSCEQNLNHDAMYWYRQDPGQGLRLIYYSQIVNDFQKGDIAEGYSVSREKKESFPLTVTSAQKNPTAFYLCASSEVGEARSNEQFFGPGTRLTVL.

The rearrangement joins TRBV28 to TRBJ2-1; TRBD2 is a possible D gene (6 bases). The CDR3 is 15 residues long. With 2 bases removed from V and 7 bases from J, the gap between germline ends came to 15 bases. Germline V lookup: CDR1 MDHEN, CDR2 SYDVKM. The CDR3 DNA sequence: TGTGCCAGCAGTTTAGCGGGGTGGTCTAGGAATGAGCAGTTCTTC. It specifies CASSLAGWSRNEQFF. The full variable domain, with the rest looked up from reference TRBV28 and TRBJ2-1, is DVKVTQSSRYLVKRTGEKVFLECVQDMDHENMFWYRQDPGLGLRLIYFSYDVKMKEKGDIPEGYSVSREKKERFSLILESASTNQTSMYLCASSLAGWSRNEQFFGPGTRLTVL.

CDR3 sequence reads: CASSPGSGNQPQHF. The CDR3 coding sequence is TGTGCCAGTTCACCGGGATCCGGGAATCAGCCCCAGCATTTT. The chain joins TRBV28 to TRBJ1-5, with D unresolved. CDR1 and CDR2 (germline): MDHEN, SYDVKM. The CDR3 is 14 amino acids. Trimming removed 9 bases at V and 4 bases at J, with 16 bases between.

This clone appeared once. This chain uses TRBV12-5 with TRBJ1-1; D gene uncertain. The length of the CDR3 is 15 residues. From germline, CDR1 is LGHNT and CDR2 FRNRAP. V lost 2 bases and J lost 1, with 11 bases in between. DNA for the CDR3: TGTGCTAGTGGTTTGACCAGTCAGGCGAACACTGAAGCTTTCTTT. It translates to CASGLTSQANTEAFF.

The CDR3 here is CASSRSAGEETQYF. CDR3 DNA sequence: TGTGCCAGCTCACGCTCGGCAGGGGAAGAGACCCAGTACTTC. This chain links TRBV18 with TRBJ2-5; weak D call: TRBD1 (6 bases). Germline lookup yields CDR1 KGHSH and CDR2 LQKENI. The CDR3 is 14 amino acids. V lost 4 bases and J lost 3, with 12 bases in between.

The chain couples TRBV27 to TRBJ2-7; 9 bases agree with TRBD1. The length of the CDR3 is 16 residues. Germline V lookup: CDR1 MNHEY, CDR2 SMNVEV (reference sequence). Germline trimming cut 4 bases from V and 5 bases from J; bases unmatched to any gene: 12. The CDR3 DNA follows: TGTGCCAGCAGTTCTACTACAGGGGGCGCAAGAAACGAGCAGTACTTC. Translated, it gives CASSSTTGGARNEQYF.

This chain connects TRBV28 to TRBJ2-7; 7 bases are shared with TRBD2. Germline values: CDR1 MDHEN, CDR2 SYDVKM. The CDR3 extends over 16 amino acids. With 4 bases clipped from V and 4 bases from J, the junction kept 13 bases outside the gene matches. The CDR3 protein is CASSSPRAGVGYEQYF. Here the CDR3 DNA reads TGTGCCAGCAGTTCACCTAGGGCGGGGGTTGGTTACGAGCAGTACTTC.